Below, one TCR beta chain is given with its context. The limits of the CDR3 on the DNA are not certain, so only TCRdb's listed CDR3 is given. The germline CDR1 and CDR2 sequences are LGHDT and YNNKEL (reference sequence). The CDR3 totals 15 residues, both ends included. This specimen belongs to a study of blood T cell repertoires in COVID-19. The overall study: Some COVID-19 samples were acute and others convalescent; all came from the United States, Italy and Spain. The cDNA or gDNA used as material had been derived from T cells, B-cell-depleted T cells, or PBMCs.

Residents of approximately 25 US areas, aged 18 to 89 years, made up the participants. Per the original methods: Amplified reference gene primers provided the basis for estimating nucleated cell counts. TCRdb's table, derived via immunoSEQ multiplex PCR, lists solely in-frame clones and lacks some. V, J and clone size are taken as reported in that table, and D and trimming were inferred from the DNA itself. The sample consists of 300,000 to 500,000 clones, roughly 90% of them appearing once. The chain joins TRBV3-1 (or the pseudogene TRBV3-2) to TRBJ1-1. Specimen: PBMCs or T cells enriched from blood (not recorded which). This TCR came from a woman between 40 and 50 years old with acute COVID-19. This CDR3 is CASSQQFFGVTEAFF.